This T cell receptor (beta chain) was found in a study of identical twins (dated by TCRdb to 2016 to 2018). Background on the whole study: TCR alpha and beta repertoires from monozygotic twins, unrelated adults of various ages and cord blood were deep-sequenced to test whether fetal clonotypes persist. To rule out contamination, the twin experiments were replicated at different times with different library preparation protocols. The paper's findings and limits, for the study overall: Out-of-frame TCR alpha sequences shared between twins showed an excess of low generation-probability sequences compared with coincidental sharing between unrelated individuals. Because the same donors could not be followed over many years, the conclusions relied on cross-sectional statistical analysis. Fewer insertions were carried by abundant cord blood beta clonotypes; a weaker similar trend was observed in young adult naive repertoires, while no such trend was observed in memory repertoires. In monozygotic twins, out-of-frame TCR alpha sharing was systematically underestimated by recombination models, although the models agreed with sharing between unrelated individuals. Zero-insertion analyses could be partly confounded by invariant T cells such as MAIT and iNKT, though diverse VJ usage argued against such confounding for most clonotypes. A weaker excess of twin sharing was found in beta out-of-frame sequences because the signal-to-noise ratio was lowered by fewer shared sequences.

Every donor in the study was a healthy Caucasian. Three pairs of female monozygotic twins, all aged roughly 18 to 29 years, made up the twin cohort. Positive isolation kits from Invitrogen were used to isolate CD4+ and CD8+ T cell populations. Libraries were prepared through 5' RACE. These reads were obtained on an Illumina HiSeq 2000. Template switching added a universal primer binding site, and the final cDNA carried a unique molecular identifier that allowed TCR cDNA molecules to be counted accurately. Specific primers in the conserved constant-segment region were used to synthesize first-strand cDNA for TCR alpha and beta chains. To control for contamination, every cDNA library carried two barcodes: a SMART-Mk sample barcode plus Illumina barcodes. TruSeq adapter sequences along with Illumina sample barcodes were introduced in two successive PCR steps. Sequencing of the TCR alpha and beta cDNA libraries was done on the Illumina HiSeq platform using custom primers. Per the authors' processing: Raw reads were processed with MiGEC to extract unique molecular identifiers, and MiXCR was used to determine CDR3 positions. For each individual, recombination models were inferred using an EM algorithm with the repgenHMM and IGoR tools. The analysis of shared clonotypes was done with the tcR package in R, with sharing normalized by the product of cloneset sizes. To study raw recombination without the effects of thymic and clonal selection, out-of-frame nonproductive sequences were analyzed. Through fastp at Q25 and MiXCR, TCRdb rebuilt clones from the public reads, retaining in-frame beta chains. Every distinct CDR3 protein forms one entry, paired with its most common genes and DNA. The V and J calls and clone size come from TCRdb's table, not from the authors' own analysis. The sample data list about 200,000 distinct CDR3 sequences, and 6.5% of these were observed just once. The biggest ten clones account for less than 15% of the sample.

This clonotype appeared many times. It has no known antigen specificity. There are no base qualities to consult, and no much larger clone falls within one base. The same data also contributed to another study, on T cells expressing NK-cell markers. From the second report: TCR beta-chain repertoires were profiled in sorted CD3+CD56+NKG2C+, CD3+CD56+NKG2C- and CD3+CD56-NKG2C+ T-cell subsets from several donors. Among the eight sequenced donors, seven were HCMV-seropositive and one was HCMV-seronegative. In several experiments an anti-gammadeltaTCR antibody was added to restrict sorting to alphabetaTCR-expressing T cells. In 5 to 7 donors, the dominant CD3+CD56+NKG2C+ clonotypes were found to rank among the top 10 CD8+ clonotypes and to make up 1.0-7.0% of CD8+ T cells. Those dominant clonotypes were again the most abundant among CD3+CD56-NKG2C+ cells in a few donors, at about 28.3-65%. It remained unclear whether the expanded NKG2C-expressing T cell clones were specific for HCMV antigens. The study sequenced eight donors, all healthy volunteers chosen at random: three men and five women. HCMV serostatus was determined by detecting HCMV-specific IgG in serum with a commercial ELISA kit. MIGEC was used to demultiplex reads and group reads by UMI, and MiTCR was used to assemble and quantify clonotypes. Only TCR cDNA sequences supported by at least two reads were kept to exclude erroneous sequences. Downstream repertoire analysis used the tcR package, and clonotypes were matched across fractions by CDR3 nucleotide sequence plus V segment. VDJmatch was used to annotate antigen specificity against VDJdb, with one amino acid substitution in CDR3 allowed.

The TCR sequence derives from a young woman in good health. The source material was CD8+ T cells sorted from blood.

The CDR3 protein: CAASTGGMGQPQHF. The DNA sequence is as follows: TGTGCCGCCTCGACAGGGGGCATGGGTCAGCCCCAGCATTTT. In this chain, TRBV24-1 is recombined with TRBJ1-5; 10 bases in the junction line up with TRBD1. V trim: 12 bases; J trim: 6 bases; unmatched bases: 10. From the cysteine up to the phenylalanine, the CDR3 has a length of 14 residues. CDR3 DNA is the only sequence kept; it has 42 bases, read in frame from the first base. Via the germline V gene, CDR1 is KGHDR and CDR2 SFDVKD.